The 18 T cell receptor beta chains below were found in one sample sequenced in a study of blood T cell repertoires in COVID-19 (dated by TCRdb to 2018 to 2020). Receptors were amplified or captured by the immunoSEQ multiplex PCR assay. TCRdb holds this immuneACCESS table with in-frame rearrangements only. Some clones are missing; in checked studies, unresolved V genes explain under half, and the rest has no known cause. For this sample the table gives tens of thousands of clones, of which over 60% were detected only once. More than 4.5% of the sample comes from the top ten. Sequenced: peripheral blood. Source of these receptors: a woman aged 70-85 years with COVID-19, enrolled during active disease.

The rearrangement links TRBV4-1 to TRBJ2-5, with 7 positions matching TRBD1. V dropped 4 bases and J dropped 5; count of bases not matched to a gene: 7. The CDR3 has 14 residues. The germline V gene has CDR1 MGHRA and CDR2 YSYEKL. CDR3 sequence (DNA): TGCGCCAGCAGCCGCGAGGGGGCACGGGAGACCCAGTACTTC. Protein: CASSREGARETQYF.

The chain couples TRBV7-8 to TRBJ2-5; TRBD2 aligns across 14 bases. The germline V gene has CDR1 SGHVS and CDR2 FQNEAQ. V lost 5 bases and J lost 5; bases outside the gene matches: 7. The CDR3 is 16 residues long. Written as DNA, the CDR3 is TGTGCCAGCAGCCCCAGGACTAGCGGGAGGTCGGAGACCCAGTACTTC. Residues: CASSPRTSGRSETQYF. Full variable domain (remainder filled in from reference TRBV7-8 and TRBJ2-5): GAGVSQSPRYKVAKRGQDVALRCDPISGHVSLFWYQQALGQGPEFLTYFQNEAQLDKSGLPSDRFFAERPEGSVSTLKIQRTQQEDSAVYLCASSPRTSGRSETQYFGPGTRLLVL.

V and J are TRBV11-2 and TRBJ1-3; D is perhaps TRBD1 (5 bases). Between the trimmed V and J ends, which lost 5 bases and 2 bases, there was a span of 13 bases. The CDR3 has 15 amino acids. CDR1 SGHAT and CDR2 FQNNGV come from the germline V gene. DNA for the CDR3: TGTGCCAGCAGCCGACCTGACAGCACTGGAAACACCATATATTTT. Its translation: CASSRPDSTGNTIYF.

The V and J genes are TRBV5-5 and TRBJ2-1; TRBD2 matches 7 bases. Germline assignment: CDR1 SGHKS and CDR2 YYEKEE (reference sequence). Trimming cost V 3 bases and J 7 bases; bases outside gene matches: 10. The length of the CDR3 is 15 residues. CDR3 loop: CASSSPGRALNEQFF. CDR3 nucleotides: TGTGCCAGCAGCTCCCCAGGGAGGGCGTTGAATGAGCAGTTCTTC.

V usage is TRBV19 and J usage is TRBJ2-7; D perhaps matches TRBD2 (6 bases). V lost 5 bases to trimming and J lost 5 bases, with 16 bases between them. The CDR3 totals 14 residues. From germline, CDR1 is LNHDA and CDR2 SQIVND (reference sequence). DNA of the CDR3: TGTGCCAGTAGTCGGGGAGGCGCCCCCAACGAGCAGTACTTC. Protein sequence: CASSRGGAPNEQYF.

The J gene is TRBJ2-1, the V gene TRBV4-3; 8 bases are shared with TRBD2. CDR3 length: 17 amino acids. Germline-derived CDR1 and CDR2 are LGHNA and YSLEER. V trimming: 0 bases; J trimming: 6 bases; junction bases outside the gene matches: 10. The CDR3 spells CASSQDEGLGSINEQFF. Written as DNA, the CDR3 is TGCGCCAGCAGCCAAGATGAGGGACTAGGGTCGATCAATGAGCAGTTCTTC.

The J gene is TRBJ2-1, the V gene TRBV5-1; 8 bases agree with TRBD1. J gave up 6 bases and V 0 bases, and 5 bases lay outside the gene matches. The CDR3 extends over 15 amino acids. Per germline, CDR1 SGHRS and CDR2 YFSETQ. CDR3 in amino acids: CASSLGQGNVNEQFF. The CDR3 DNA sequence: TGCGCCAGCAGCTTGGGACAGGGGAACGTCAATGAGCAGTTCTTC.

The chain couples TRBV6-6 to TRBJ2-3, with D possibly TRBD1 on 5 matching bases. The CDR3 is 14 amino acids. Germline lookup yields CDR1 MNHNY and CDR2 SVGAGI (reference sequence). V dropped 8 bases and J dropped 1 base, with 13 bases sitting between them. CDR3 loop: CASRREGGTDTQYF. The CDR3 nucleotides are TGTGCCAGCCGTCGAGAAGGGGGCACAGATACGCAGTATTTT.

V is TRBV7-2 and J is TRBJ1-3; no firm D call. The CDR3 totals 16 residues. Germline-derived CDR1 and CDR2 are SGHTA and FQGNSA. The V end was cut by 3 bases, the J end by 4 bases, with 16 bases between. CDR3 in DNA: TGTGCCAGCAGCTTTCAGGCGGGAGTGACCGGAAACACCATATATTTT. This gives the protein CASSFQAGVTGNTIYF. The whole variable domain, remainder taken from reference TRBV7-2 and TRBJ1-3, is GAGVSQSPSNKVTEKGKDVELRCDPISGHTALYWYRQSLGQGLEFLIYFQGNSAPDKSGLPSDRFSAERTGGSVSTLTIQRTQQEDSAVYLCASSFQAGVTGNTIYFGEGSWLTVV.

This sequence joins TRBV7-2 and TRBJ1-5, with D possibly being TRBD1 (5 bases). The CDR3 has 16 amino acids. Germline V gives CDR1 SGHTA, CDR2 FQGNSA. With 1 base removed from V and 1 base from J, the gap between germline ends came to 11 bases. The CDR3 protein is CASSLGFRTSNQPQHF. CDR3 sequence (DNA): TGTGCCAGCAGCTTAGGGTTCAGGACAAGCAATCAGCCCCAGCATTTT.

Notes on this clone: In this CDR3 the conserved last residue, phenylalanine or tryptophan, is missing, so a read error is likely. The gene calls are TRBV6-5 and TRBJ1-2; tentatively, D is TRBD1 (5 bases). Trimming shortened V by 6 bases and J by 7 bases, and 15 bases separated the two germline ends. This CDR3 has 13 amino acids. Germline loops: CDR1 MNHEY, CDR2 SVGAGI. The CDR3 spells CASRLDVTVGYTL. In DNA form, the CDR3 reads TGTGCCAGCAGGTTAGATGTGACAGTTGGCTACACCTTG.

This clone was seen once. Other DNA variants within this sample encode the same CDR3. This sequence joins TRBV7-2 and TRBJ1-6; D is ambiguous. CDR3 length: 14 amino acids. The V gene's germline CDR1 is SGHTA and CDR2 FQGNSA. Trimming cost V 5 bases and J 0 bases, with 5 bases left between them. For the CDR3, the DNA is TGTGCCAGCAGCCTGAGCTCCTATAATTCACCCCTCCACTTT. It encodes CASSLSSYNSPLHF.

The rearrangement joins TRBV10-3 to TRBJ2-1; D remains ambiguous. V was clipped by 2 bases and J by 4 bases, with 12 bases between them. Per the germline V gene, CDR1 is ENHRY and CDR2 is SYGVKD. The length of the CDR3 is 15 residues. CDR3 amino acids: CAISETPQEYNEQFF. CDR3 DNA sequence: TGTGCCATCAGTGAGACACCACAAGAATACAATGAGCAGTTCTTC.

In this sample, this clone turned up once. This chain links TRBV3-1 (or the pseudogene TRBV3-2) with TRBJ2-7, with a tentative D call TRBD1 (6 bases). Germline-derived CDR1 and CDR2 are LGHDT and YNNKEL (reference sequence). Trimming shortened V by 4 bases and J by 4 bases, and 8 bases separated the two germline ends. This CDR3 has 12 residues. Written as DNA, the CDR3 is TGTGCCAGCAGCCCGAGGGGGTACGAGCAGTACGTC. Amino acid sequence: CASSPRGYEQYV.

V is TRBV6-2 or TRBV6-3 and J is TRBJ1-5; 10 nucleotides agree with TRBD1. There are 19 residues in the CDR3. Germline CDR1 is MNHEY and CDR2 is SVGEGT. V shed 4 bases, J shed 3 bases, and the junction held 15 bases outside the gene matches. The CDR3 here is CASSSLREDRGLDNQPQHF. CDR3 bases: TGTGCCAGCAGTTCACTGAGAGAAGACAGGGGGCTGGACAATCAGCCCCAGCATTTT.

This clone showed up just a few times. The CDR3 loop is CSVGGTSGGSSSYNEQFF. CDR3 DNA sequence: TGCAGCGTGGGCGGGACTAGCGGGGGTTCGAGCTCCTACAATGAGCAGTTCTTC. The chain uses TRBV29-1 and TRBJ2-1; 14 positions agree with TRBD2. The germline gives CDR1 SQVTM, CDR2 ANQGSEA. This CDR3 contains 18 residues. Losses at the gene ends were 6 bases for V and 0 bases for J; bases not matched to a gene: 10.

This chain links TRBV5-1 with TRBJ2-5; 7 bases fit TRBD2. The junction had 4 bases not matched to a gene; V was cut back by 3 bases and J by 2 bases. Germline V gives CDR1 SGHRS, CDR2 YFSETQ. This CDR3 spans 14 amino acids. CDR3 sequence reads: CASSSPGGQETQYF. Written as DNA, the CDR3 is TGCGCCAGCAGCTCACCCGGGGGGCAAGAGACCCAGTACTTC. The full variable domain, rest sourced from reference TRBV5-1 and TRBJ2-5, is KAGVTQTPRYLIKTRGQQVTLSCSPISGHRSVSWYQQTPGQGLQFLFEYFSETQRNKGNFPGRFSGRQFSNSRSEMNVSTLELGDSALYLCASSSPGGQETQYFGPGTRLLVL.

The J gene is TRBJ2-7, the V gene TRBV7-3, with D possibly TRBD2 on 6 matching bases. The germline gives CDR1 SGHTA, CDR2 FQGTGA. Deletions cut 4 bases from V and 5 bases from J, with 18 bases between. The length of the CDR3 is 15 residues. CDR3 nucleotide sequence: TGTGCCAGCAGCTCCACGCATGGAGGGTCCCACGAGCAGTACTTC. Translation: CASSSTHGGSHEQYF.